This T cell receptor beta chain was found in a study of cytomegalovirus exposure and HLA in healthy donors. CDR1 SGHNT and CDR2 YENEEA come from the germline V gene. The CDR3 is 15 amino acids. V lost 1 base to trimming and J lost 3 bases, with 11 bases between them. With 60 Vbeta and 13 Jbeta primers, the PCR was carried out. Authors' data handling: Later reanalysis found 75 million to 95 million unique TCR beta chains, some 10 million of them shared. Libraries were prepared by immunoSEQ multiplex PCR; TCRdb keeps only in-frame clonotypes and omits some of them. V, J and clone size reflect that table, while D and trimming were determined from the DNA. Of about 170,000 clones listed, about 88% were seen once; the top ten hold about 2.4%.

The receptor was isolated from a man aged 25 to 40 in good health and CMV-seropositive. This chain joins TRBV11-3 and TRBJ2-3, with D perhaps matching TRBD2 (5 bases). The sequenced sample consisted of PBMCs. The CDR3 DNA is TGTGCCAGCAGCTTAGGGGTCACTAGGACAGATACGCAGTATTTT. Translation gives CASSLGVTRTDTQYF. Using reference TRBV11-3 and TRBJ2-3 for the parts outside the CDR3, the full variable domain is EAGVVQSPRYKIIEKKQPVAFWCNPISGHNTLYWYLQNLGQGPELLIRYENEEAVDDSQLPKDRFSAERLKGVDSTLKIQPAELGDSAVYLCASSLGVTRTDTQYFGPGTRLTVL.